This T cell receptor (beta chain) came from a study of identical twins. A single record per CDR3 protein comes from TCRdb applying MiXCR to the 5' RACE reads. The sample has roughly 720,000 distinct CDR3 sequences; roughly 18% are singletons. In regard to this clonotype: Its antigen is undetermined.

Study-wide results and caveats: Model-predicted out-of-frame TCR alpha sharing fell below observed values in monozygotic twins.

Per the germline V gene, CDR1 is SGHRS and CDR2 is YFSETQ. Trimming stripped 4 bases from V and 0 bases from J, with 10 bases between. The CDR3 is made up of 14 amino acids. The sample also formed part of further work on T cells expressing NK-cell markers. From that report: In sorted CD3+CD56+NKG2C+, CD3+CD56+NKG2C- and CD3+CD56-NKG2C+ T cells, TCR beta repertoires were obtained. Where several donors were concerned, these clonotypes also led the CD3+CD56-NKG2C+ fraction.

The chain recombines TRBV5-1 with TRBJ1-1, with a tentative D call TRBD1 (5 bases). The TCR was taken from a woman in her late teens or twenties in good health. Sequenced input: PBMCs. The CDR3 loop is CASSQRGVNTEAFF. For the CDR3, the DNA is TGCGCCAGCAGCCAGAGAGGGGTGAACACTGAAGCTTTCTTT.